The present entry profiles one TCR beta chain with its context. The antigen is undetermined. This CDR3 is also generated by other DNA sequences in the sample. The sample comes from a study of cytomegalovirus exposure and HLA in healthy donors. Study as a whole: Falling in the Caucasian-associated ancestry cluster were less than 85% of approximately 410 genotyped donors. Study-wide results and caveats: Later analysis identified a missense DCLRE1C variant that was linked to TCR beta V- and J-gene trimming.

The CDR3 has 11 residues. Germline V gives CDR1 DFQATT, CDR2 SNEGSKA (reference sequence). V was cut by 3 bases and J by 6 bases, with 9 bases left in between. Primers included in the PCR were 60 Vbeta and 13 Jbeta primers. TCRdb's table, derived via immunoSEQ multiplex PCR, lists solely in-frame clones and lacks some. The data contain about 190,000 clones, under 80% of them seen just once; the ten biggest clones take up about 4.4%. All the people who gave samples were healthy bone marrow donors. The chain is built from TRBV20-1 and TRBJ2-7, with a weak D call TRBD2 (7 bases). The receptor was isolated from a man aged 30 to 45 in good health and CMV-seropositive. The material sequenced was PBMCs. CDR3: CSARRGGEQYF. CDR3 sequence (DNA): TGCAGTGCTAGGAGGGGGGGCGAGCAGTACTTC.